Listed below are T cell receptor beta chains from one sample, sequenced in a study of identical twins. TCRdb independently ran MiXCR on the 5' RACE reads; one entry per CDR3 protein. The sample lists about 210,000 distinct CDR3 sequences; around 10% were seen once. Sequenced sample: memory (CD45RO+) T cells sorted from blood. The origin of the receptors is a woman aged 18-30 years in good health. Both conserved end residues are part of each CDR3. Each record gives: clone size, D gene, V gene, J gene, CDR3 protein, CDR3 DNA. A D gene is named only where the DNA matches it firmly. Not every row has a clone size; where given, it reads once, few, many or a size class.

many,NA,TRBV5-1,TRBJ1-1,CASSFSVVADNTEAFF,TGCGCCAGCAGCTTCTCCGTTGTCGCGGATAACACTGAAGCTTTCTTT
few,NA,TRBV9,TRBJ2-1,CASSVGYRTYNEQFF,TGTGCCAGCAGCGTAGGGTATAGGACCTACAATGAGCAGTTCTTC
NA,NA,TRBV7-2,TRBJ1-1,CASTGMQLKNTEAFF,TGTGCCAGCACAGGGATGCAGTTGAAGAACACTGAAGCTTTCTTT
few,NA,TRBV9,TRBJ1-1,CASSVSGWRGAEAFF,TGTGCCAGCAGCGTCTCAGGTTGGCGAGGCGCTGAAGCTTTCTTT
few,TRBD2,TRBV5-1,TRBJ2-3,CASSPGTSGGSLTDTQYF,TGCGCCAGCAGCCCTGGGACTAGCGGGGGATCTCTCACAGATACGCAGTATTTT
NA,NA,TRBV6-5,TRBJ2-1,CASSLDATTRRSYNEQFF,TGTGCCAGCAGTTTAGACGCAACGACTAGACGCTCCTACAATGAGCAGTTCTTC
NA,NA,TRBV19,TRBJ1-5,CASRVHPIIDQPQHF,TGTGCCAGTCGGGTACATCCGATTATTGATCAGCCCCAGCATTTT
few,TRBD1,TRBV5-1,TRBJ1-6,CASSLGDRIYNSPLHF,TGCGCCAGCAGTCTGGGGGACAGAATCTATAATTCACCCCTCCACTTT
NA,NA,TRBV5-6,TRBJ1-5,CASSRGAQQPQHF,TGTGCCAGCAGCCGGGGGGCCCAGCAGCCCCAGCATTTT
NA,TRBD1,TRBV7-6,TRBJ2-7,CASSLVSTGTGSMTYEQYF,TGTGCCAGCAGCTTAGTGAGTACCGGGACAGGGTCGATGACCTACGAGCAGTACTTC
many,TRBD1,TRBV5-1,TRBJ1-2,CASSLAGTVNPYGYTF,TGCGCCAGCAGCTTGGCCGGGACAGTGAATCCCTATGGCTACACCTTC
many,NA,TRBV5-1,TRBJ1-1,CASSLGGLNTEAFF,TGCGCCAGCAGCTTGGGGGGCTTGAACACTGAAGCTTTCTTT
few,NA,TRBV7-9,TRBJ1-2,CASSLSVGGYTF,TGTGCCAGCAGCTTGTCAGTTGGTGGCTACACCTTC
NA,NA,TRBV7-3,TRBJ1-2,CASSDPGGVGLTF,TGTGCCAGCAGCGACCCGGGCGGGGTAGGGCTTACCTTC
few,NA,TRBV2,TRBJ1-6,CASSWDGPLHF,TGTGCCAGCAGTTGGGACGGACCCCTCCACTTT
NA,NA,TRBV12-3/TRBV12-4,TRBJ1-5,CASSLKEIGLPSNQPQHF,TGTGCCAGCAGTTTAAAAGAGATAGGACTACCTAGCAATCAGCCCCAGCATTTT
few,TRBD2,TRBV27,TRBJ2-7,CASSLGQRRGEYF,TGTGCCAGCAGCCTCGGACAACGGCGGGGGGAGTACTTC
NA,NA,TRBV7-9,TRBJ2-7,CASSSQKGEQYF,TGTGCCAGCAGCTCTCAGAAGGGCGAGCAGTACTTC
many,NA,TRBV5-1,TRBJ2-7,CASSLGGGSSYEQYF,TGCGCCAGCAGCTTGGGAGGGGGTTCCTCCTACGAGCAGTACTTC
NA,TRBD2,TRBV5-1,TRBJ2-2,CASMRAGGTNTGELFF,TGCGCCAGCATGCGGGCGGGAGGGACGAACACCGGGGAGCTGTTTTTT
many,NA,TRBV25-1,TRBJ1-6,CASRGGGSSYNSPLHF,TGTGCCAGCAGGGGTGGGGGGAGCTCCTATAATTCACCCCTCCACTTT
NA,NA,TRBV24-1,TRBJ1-1,CATSDLGRRLDAEAFF,TGTGCCACCAGTGATTTAGGGCGCAGGCTCGACGCTGAAGCTTTCTTT
NA,NA,TRBV12-3/TRBV12-4,TRBJ2-5,CASSHLKGGQETQYF,TGTGCCAGCAGCCATCTAAAGGGGGGCCAAGAGACCCAGTACTTC
few,NA,TRBV5-4,TRBJ2-1,CASSLGGFAGEQFF,TGTGCCAGCAGCTTGGGGGGGTTTGCAGGTGAGCAGTTCTTC
few,NA,TRBV7-8,TRBJ1-5,CASSYEGRHQPQHF,TGTGCCAGCAGCTATGAGGGGAGGCATCAGCCCCAGCATTTT
NA,TRBD1,TRBV7-9,TRBJ1-1,CASSSHRGNTEAFF,TGTGCCAGCAGCTCCCACAGGGGGAACACTGAAGCTTTCTTT
few,TRBD2,TRBV29-1,TRBJ2-3,CSAIRTSGRTDTQYF,TGCAGCGCCATTCGGACTAGCGGGAGGACAGATACGCAGTATTTT